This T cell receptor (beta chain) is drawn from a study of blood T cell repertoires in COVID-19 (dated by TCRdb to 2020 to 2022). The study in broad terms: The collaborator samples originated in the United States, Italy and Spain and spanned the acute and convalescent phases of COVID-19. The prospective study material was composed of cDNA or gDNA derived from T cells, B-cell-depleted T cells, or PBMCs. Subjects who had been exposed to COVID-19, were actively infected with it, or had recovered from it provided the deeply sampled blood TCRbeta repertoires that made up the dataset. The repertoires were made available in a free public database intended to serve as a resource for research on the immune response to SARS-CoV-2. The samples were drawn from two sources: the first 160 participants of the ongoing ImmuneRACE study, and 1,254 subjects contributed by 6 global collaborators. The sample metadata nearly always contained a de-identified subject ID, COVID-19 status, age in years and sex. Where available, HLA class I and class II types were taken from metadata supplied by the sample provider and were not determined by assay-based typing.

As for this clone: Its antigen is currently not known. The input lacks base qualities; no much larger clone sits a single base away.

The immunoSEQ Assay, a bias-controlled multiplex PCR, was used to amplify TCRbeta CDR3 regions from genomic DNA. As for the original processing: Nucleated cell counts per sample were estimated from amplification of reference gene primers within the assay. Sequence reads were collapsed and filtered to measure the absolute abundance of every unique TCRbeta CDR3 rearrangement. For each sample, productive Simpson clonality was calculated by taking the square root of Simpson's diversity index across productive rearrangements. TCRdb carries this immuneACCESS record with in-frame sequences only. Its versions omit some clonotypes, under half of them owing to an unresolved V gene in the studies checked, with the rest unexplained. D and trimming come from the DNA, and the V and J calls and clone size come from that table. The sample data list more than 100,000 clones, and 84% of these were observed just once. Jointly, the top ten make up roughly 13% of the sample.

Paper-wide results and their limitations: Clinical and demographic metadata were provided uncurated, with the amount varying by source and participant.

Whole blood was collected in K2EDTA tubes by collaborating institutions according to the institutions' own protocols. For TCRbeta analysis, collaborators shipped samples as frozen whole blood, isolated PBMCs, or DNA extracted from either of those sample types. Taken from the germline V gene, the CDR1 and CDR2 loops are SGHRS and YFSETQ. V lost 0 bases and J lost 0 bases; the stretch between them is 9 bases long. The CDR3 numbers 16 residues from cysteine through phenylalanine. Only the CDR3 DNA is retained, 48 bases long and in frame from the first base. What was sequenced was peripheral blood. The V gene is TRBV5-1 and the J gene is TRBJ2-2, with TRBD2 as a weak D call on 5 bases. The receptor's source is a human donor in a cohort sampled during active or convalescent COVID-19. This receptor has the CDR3 CASSLGGAANTGELFF. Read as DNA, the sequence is TGCGCCAGCAGCTTGGGGGGAGCCGCGAACACCGGGGAGCTGTTTTTT.